The present T cell receptor (beta chain) was sequenced within a study of blood T cell repertoires in COVID-19. Whole-study context: COVID-19 samples collected from the United States, Italy and Spain covered acute and convalescent phases.

CDR1 is SGDLS and CDR2 is YYNGEE in the germline V gene. Trimming cost V 3 bases and J 0 bases; bases outside gene matches: 3. This CDR3 contains 16 residues. Per the original data handling: Scientists estimated how many nucleated cells there were by amplifying reference gene primers. The assay was immunoSEQ multiplex PCR, and TCRdb's table has in-frame clones only and misses some. That table furnishes V, J and clone size, whereas the DNA furnished D and trimming. The sample records some 290,000 clones, about 86% being singletons. The clonotype was recovered from a man in his late teens or twenties with active or convalescent COVID-19. This chain uses TRBV9 with TRBJ1-6; 7 bases are a match to TRBD1. The source material was peripheral blood. As DNA, the CDR3 is TGTGCCAGCAGCGGAGGGGGCAGCTCCTATAATTCACCCCTCCACTTT. Its translation: CASSGGGSSYNSPLHF.